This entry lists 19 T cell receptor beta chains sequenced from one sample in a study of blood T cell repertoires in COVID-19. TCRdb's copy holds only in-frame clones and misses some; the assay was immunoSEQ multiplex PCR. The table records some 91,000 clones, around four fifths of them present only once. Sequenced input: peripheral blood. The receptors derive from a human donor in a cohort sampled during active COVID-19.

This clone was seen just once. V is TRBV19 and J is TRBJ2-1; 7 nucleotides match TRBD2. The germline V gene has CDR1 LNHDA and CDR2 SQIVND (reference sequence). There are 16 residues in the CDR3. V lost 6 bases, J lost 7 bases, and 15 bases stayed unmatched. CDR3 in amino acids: CASRDSGGQGGNEQFF. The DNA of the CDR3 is TGTGCCAGTAGGGATAGTGGTGGTCAGGGAGGGAATGAGCAGTTCTTC.

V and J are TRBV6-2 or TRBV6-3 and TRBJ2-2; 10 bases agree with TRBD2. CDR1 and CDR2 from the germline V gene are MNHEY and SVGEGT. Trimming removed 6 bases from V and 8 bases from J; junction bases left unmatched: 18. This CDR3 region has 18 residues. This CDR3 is CASSAHPNPAGGLGELFF. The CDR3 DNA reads TGTGCCAGCAGCGCCCACCCTAATCCAGCGGGGGGGCTTGGGGAGCTGTTTTTT.

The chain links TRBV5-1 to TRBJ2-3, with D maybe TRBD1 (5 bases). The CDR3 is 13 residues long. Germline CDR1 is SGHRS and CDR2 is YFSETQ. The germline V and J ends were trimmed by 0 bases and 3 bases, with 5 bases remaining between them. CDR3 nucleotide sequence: TGCGCCAGCAGCTTGGGACAGACAGATACGCAGTATTTT. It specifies CASSLGQTDTQYF.

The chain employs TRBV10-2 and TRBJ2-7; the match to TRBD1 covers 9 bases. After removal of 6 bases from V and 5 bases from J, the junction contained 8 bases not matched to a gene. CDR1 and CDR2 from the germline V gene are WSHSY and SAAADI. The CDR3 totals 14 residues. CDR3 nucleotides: TGCGCCAGCAGGCACAGGGGGCTAACCCACGAGCAGTACTTC. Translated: CASRHRGLTHEQYF.

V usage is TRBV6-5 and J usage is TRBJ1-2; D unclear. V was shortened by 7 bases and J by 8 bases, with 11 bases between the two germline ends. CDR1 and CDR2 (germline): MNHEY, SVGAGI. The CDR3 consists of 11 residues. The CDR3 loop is CASKNLGGYTF. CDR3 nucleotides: TGTGCCAGCAAGAACCTTGGCGGCTACACCTTC.

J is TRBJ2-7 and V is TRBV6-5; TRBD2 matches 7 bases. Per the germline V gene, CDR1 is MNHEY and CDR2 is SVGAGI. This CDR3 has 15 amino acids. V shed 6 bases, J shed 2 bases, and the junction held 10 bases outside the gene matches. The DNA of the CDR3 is TGTGCCAGCAGCGGATCCTATGCGGGGGCCTACGAGCAGTACTTC. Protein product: CASSGSYAGAYEQYF.

For the CDR3, the DNA is TGCGCCAGCAGCGTGGGACAGGGTGCCGTAGATACGCAGTATTTT. This codes for CASSVGQGAVDTQYF. This chain connects TRBV5-1 to TRBJ2-3; 9 positions match TRBD1. J lost 5 bases, V lost 4 bases, and 8 bases had no gene match. The CDR3 has 15 residues. The germline gives CDR1 SGHRS, CDR2 YFSETQ. Full variable domain (outside the CDR3, taken from reference TRBV5-1 and TRBJ2-3): KAGVTQTPRYLIKTRGQQVTLSCSPISGHRSVSWYQQTPGQGLQFLFEYFSETQRNKGNFPGRFSGRQFSNSRSEMNVSTLELGDSALYLCASSVGQGAVDTQYFGPGTRLTVL.

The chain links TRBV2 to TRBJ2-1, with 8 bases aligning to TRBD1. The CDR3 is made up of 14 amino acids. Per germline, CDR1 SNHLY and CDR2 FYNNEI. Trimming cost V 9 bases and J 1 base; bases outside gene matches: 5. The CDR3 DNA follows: TGTGCCAGTAACAGGGGGTCGTCCTACAATGAGCAGTTCTTC. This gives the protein CASNRGSSYNEQFF.

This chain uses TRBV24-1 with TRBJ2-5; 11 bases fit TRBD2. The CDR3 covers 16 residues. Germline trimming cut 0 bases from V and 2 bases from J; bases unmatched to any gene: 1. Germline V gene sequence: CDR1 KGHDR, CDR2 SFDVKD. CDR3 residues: CATSDLLAGGQETQYF. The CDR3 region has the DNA TGTGCCACCAGTGATTTGCTAGCGGGAGGACAAGAGACCCAGTACTTC.

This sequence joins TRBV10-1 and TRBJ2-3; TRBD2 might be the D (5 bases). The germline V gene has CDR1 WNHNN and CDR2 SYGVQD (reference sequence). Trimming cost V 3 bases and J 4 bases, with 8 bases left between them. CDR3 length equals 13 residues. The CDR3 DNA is TGCGCCAGCAGTGAAGGAGGATCAGATACGCAGTATTTT. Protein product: CASSEGGSDTQYF.

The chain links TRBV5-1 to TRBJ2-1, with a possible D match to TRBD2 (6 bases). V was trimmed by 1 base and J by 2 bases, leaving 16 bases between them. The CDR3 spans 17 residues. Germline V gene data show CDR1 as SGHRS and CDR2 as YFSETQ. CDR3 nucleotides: TGCGCCAGCAGCTTGTGGCTAGCGCGATTCACCTACAATGAGCAGTTCTTC. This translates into CASSLWLARFTYNEQFF.

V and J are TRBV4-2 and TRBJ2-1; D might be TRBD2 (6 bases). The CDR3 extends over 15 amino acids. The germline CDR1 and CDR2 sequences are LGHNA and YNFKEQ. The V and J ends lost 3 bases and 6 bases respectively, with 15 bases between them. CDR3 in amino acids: CASSHPGPGVNEQFF. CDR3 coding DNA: TGTGCCAGCAGCCACCCGGGACCGGGGGTCAATGAGCAGTTCTTC.

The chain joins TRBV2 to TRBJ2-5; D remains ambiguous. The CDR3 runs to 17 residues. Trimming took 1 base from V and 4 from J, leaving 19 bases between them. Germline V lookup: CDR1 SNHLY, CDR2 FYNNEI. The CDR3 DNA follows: TGTGCCAGCAGTGAAGGTGCGCCAGCCTCAGGTACAGAGACCCAGTACTTC. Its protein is CASSEGAPASGTETQYF.

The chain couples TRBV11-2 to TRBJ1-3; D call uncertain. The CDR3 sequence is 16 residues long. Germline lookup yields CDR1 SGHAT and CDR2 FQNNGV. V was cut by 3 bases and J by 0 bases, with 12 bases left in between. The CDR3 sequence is CASSFEPEPSGNTIYF. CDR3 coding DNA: TGTGCCAGCAGCTTTGAACCCGAGCCCTCTGGAAACACCATATATTTT.

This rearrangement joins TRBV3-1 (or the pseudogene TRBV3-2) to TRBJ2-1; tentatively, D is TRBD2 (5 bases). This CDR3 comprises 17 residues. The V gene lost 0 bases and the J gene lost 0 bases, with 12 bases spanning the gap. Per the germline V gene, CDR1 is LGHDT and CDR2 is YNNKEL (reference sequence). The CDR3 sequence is CASSQERAVSSYNEQFF. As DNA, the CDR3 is TGTGCCAGCAGCCAAGAGCGGGCGGTAAGCTCCTACAATGAGCAGTTCTTC.

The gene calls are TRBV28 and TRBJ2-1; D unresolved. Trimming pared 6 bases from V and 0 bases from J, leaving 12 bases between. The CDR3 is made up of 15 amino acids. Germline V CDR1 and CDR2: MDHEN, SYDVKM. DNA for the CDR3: TGTGCCAGCAGCTCGAGGAAGACCTCCTACAATGAGCAGTTCTTC. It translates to CASSSRKTSYNEQFF.

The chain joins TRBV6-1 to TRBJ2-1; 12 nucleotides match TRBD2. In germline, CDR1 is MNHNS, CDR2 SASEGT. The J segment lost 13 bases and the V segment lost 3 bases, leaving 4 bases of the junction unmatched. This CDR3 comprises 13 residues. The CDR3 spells CASSESLAGGQFF. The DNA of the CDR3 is TGTGCCAGCAGTGAGTCACTAGCGGGAGGCCAGTTCTTC.

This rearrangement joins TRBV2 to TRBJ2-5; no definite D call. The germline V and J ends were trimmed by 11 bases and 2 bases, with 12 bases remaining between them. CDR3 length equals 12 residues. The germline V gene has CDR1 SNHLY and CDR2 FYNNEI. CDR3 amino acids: CASSALQETQYF. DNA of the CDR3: TGTGCCTCCTCGGCACTACAAGAGACCCAGTACTTC.

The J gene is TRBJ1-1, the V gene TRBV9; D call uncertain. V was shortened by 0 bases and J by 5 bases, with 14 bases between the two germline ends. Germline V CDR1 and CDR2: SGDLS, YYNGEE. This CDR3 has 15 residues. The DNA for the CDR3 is TGTGCCAGCAGCGTAGACAGCTCGGTGGGTACTGAAGCTTTCTTT. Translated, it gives CASSVDSSVGTEAFF.